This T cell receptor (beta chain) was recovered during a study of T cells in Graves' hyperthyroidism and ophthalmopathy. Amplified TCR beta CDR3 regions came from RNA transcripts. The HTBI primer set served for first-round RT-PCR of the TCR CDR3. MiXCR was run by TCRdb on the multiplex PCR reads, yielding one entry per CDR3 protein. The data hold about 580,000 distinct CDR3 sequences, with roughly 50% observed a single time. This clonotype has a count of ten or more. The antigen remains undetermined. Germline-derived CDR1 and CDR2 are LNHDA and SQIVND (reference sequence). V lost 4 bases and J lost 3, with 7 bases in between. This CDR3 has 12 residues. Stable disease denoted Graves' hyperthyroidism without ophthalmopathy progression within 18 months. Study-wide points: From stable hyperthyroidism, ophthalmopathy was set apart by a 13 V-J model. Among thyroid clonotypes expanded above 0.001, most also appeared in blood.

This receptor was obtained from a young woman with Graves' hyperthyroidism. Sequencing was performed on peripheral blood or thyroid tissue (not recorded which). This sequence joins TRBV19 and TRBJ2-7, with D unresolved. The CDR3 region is CASSNRNYEQYF. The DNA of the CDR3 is TGTGCCAGTAGTAACAGAAACTACGAGCAGTACTTC.